The source of this T cell receptor (beta chain) is a study of T cell responses to AZD1222 COVID-19 vaccine. Broader study findings: Only a handful of AZD1222 recipients, roughly six in all, had baseline seropositivity. Most donors were white British, females outnumbered males, and clonal diversity was possibly underestimated.

Worth noting for this clone: Its antigen remains unidentified.

The V gene lost 1 base and the J gene lost 0 bases, with 13 bases spanning the gap. CDR3 size: 17 residues. Germline V gene data show CDR1 as LGHDT and CDR2 as YNNKEL (reference sequence). Sequenced by immunoSEQ multiplex PCR; TCRdb stores in-frame clones only, minus some. The data show fewer than 70,000 clones, 60% to 85% seen once. The source material was peripheral blood, sampled 28 days after the second AZD1222 dose. The sequence derives from an adult who received the AZD1222 COVID-19 vaccine. This sequence joins TRBV3-1 (or the pseudogene TRBV3-2) and TRBJ1-3; D is possibly TRBD1 (5 bases). As DNA, the CDR3 is TGTGCCAGCAGCCAAGCTTCCGGGGGGTCCTCTGGAAACACCATATATTTT. It specifies CASSQASGGSSGNTIYF.